This T cell receptor (beta chain) derives from a study of T cell changes during pregnancy in multiple sclerosis (dated by TCRdb to the late 2010s). Background on the whole study: The study looked at changes in the T cell repertoire across pregnancy in women with multiple sclerosis.

This clone was counted a single time. Its cognate antigen has yet to be identified. No quality values exist for individual bases; no much larger clone is one base distant. Reading from cysteine to phenylalanine, the CDR3 counts 16 amino acids. The kept DNA is CDR3 alone, 48 bases in frame from the first base. V loses 7 bases of germline sequence and J loses 1 base, and the interval between the two ends is 18 bases. In the germline V gene, CDR1 corresponds to SGHRS and CDR2 to YFSETQ. The receptor library was made with the immunoSEQ multiplex PCR assay. TCRdb retrieved this table from immuneACCESS and kept in-frame rearrangements only. Not all clones are present; in checked studies, unresolved V genes account for under half, and no reason is known for the remainder. Here the sample has about 72,000 clones; roughly 91% occur a single time. Clones ranked in the top ten supply 0.55% to 0.85% of the sample.

The chain couples TRBV5-1 to TRBJ2-4; the D gene is possibly TRBD2, with 6 bases matching. The sample consisted of peripheral blood, taken in the third trimester of pregnancy. This clonotype was obtained from a female donor in good health, enrolled as a control in a pregnancy study. The bases are TGCGCCAGCTCTCTGGAGGCACGGGGGGCCAAAAACATTCAGTACTTC. This codes for CASSLEARGAKNIQYF.